This paragraph reports one T cell receptor beta chain. What it binds is unknown. On cycle 4 day 1 and cycle 7 day 1, as well as at baseline, blood was sampled. CDR3 length: 12 residues. Germline CDR1 SGHNT, CDR2 YYREEE (reference sequence). Trimming pared 2 bases from V and 4 bases from J, leaving 6 bases between. Repertoires were generated with immunoSEQ multiplex PCR, while TCRdb's copy carries only in-frame clones and drops some. There are 55,000 to 85,000 clones in the sample; more than 75% occur only once, and 0.68% lies in the top ten. The data belong to a study of OX40 agonist ivuxolimab in advanced cancers. Across the whole study: Head and neck, renal cell, melanoma or hepatocellular carcinoma were the cancers that dose-escalation patients had. Study-wide results and caveats: On average, CD8+ T cells showed a greater number of expanded clones than CD4+. Expansion of clones was among the lowest in partial responders at 0.1-3.0 mg/kg.

The sequence derives from an adult with an advanced solid tumor such as melanoma, head and neck, liver or kidney cancer. J is TRBJ1-1 and V is TRBV5-4; D is unresolved. The sample in question was CD4+ or CD8+ T cells sorted from blood, obtained in a trial of the OX40 agonist ivuxolimab. CDR3 in amino acids: CASSLVGTEAFF. CDR3 coding DNA: TGTGCCAGCAGCTTAGTGGGCACTGAAGCTTTCTTT.